This T cell receptor (beta chain) was documented in a study of response to subunit inactivated influenza vaccine. This CDR3 spans 15 amino acids. The germline CDR1 and CDR2 sequences are MNHEY and SVGEGT. With V trimmed by 6 bases and J by 3 bases, 5 bases remained unmatched. TCRdb ran MiXCR on the RT-PCR reads and lists one entry per CDR3 protein. The table lists approximately 530,000 distinct CDR3 sequences, 7.6% of them singletons. The material was PBMCs from blood, obtained approximately 25 months after vaccination. This chain joins TRBV6-2 or TRBV6-3 and TRBJ2-7, with 13 bases identical to TRBD2. The receptor was derived from a man aged 50 to 75 who received an inactivated influenza vaccine. The CDR3 loop reads CASRRTSGGSYEQYF. The CDR3 bases are TGTGCCAGCAGACGGACTAGCGGGGGTAGCTACGAGCAGTACTTC.